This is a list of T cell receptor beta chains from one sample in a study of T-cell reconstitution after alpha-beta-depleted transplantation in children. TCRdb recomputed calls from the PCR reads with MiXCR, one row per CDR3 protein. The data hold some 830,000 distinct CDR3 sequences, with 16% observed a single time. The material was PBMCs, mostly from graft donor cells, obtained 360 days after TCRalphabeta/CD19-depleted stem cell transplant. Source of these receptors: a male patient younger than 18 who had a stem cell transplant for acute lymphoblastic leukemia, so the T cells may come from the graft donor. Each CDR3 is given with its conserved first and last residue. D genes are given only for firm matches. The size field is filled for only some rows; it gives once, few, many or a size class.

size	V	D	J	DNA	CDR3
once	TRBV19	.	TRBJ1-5	TGTGCCACCTTACCGACAGGTCACAGCAATCAGCCCCAGCATTTT	CATLPTGHSNQPQHF
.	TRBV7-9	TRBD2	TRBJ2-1	TGTGCCAGCAGCATCCGACTAGCGGGAGAAGGTTATGAGCAGTTCTTC	CASSIRLAGEGYEQFF
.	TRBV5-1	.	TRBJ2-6	TGCGCCAGCAGCTTGGCCTTGCTAACTGGGGCCAACGTCCTGACTTTC	CASSLALLTGANVLTF
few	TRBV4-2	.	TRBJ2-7	TGTGCCAGCAGCCCTTATCGTGAGACACCTGTTACCTACGAGCAGTACTTC	CASSPYRETPVTYEQYF
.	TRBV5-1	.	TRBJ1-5	TGCGCCAGCAGCTTGGATGGGATCTTTAGCAATCAGCCCCAGCATTTT	CASSLDGIFSNQPQHF
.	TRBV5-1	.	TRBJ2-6	TGCGCCAGCAGGCAGCAGGGCTCGGGGGCCAACGTCCTGACTTTC	CASRQQGSGANVLTF
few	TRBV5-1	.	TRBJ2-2	TGCGCCAGCACCAGGACAGACAACACCGGGGAGCTGTTTTTT	CASTRTDNTGELFF
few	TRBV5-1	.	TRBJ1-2	TGCGCCAGCAGCTGGACACAGCTCGGGGGCTACACCTTC	CASSWTQLGGYTF
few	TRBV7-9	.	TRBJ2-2	TGTGCCAGCATCTCCTCTGGGGAGCTGTTTTTT	CASISSGELFF
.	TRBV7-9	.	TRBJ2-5	TGTGCCAGCAGCCGTCCGAGCGCGGCGCAAGAGACCCAGTACTTC	CASSRPSAAQETQYF
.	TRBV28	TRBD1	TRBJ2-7	TGTGCCAGCAGTCCTCCGACAGGGGGGCGGAACGAGCAGTACTTC	CASSPPTGGRNEQYF
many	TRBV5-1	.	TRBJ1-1	TGCGCCAGCAGCTTGGACAGGTCGAACACTGAAGCTTTCTTT	CASSLDRSNTEAFF
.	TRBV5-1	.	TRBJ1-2	TGCGCCAGCAGCTTGGTGGAACGCTATGGCTACACCTTC	CASSLVERYGYTF
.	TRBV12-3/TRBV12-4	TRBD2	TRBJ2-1	TGTGCCAGCAGTTTAGCGCCTGGGGGGGATCTGTTCTTC	CASSLAPGGDLFF
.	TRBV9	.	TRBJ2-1	TGTGCCAGCAGCGTATTGGGGGCCTCCTATGAGCAGTTCTTC	CASSVLGASYEQFF
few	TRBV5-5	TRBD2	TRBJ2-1	TGTGCCAGCAGCTTGTTTCCAGCGGGAGCCAAAAATGAGCAGTTCTTC	CASSLFPAGAKNEQFF
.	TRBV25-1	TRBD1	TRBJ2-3	TGTGCCAGCAGTGAATCCTGGACAGGGTTAGATACGCAGTATTTT	CASSESWTGLDTQYF
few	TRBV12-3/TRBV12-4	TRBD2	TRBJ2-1	TGTGCCAGCAGTTTTAGCGGGAAAGAGCAGTTCTTC	CASSFSGKEQFF
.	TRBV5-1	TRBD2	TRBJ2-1	TGCGCCACCGGCCCGGGACTAGGCCCCTACAATGAGCAGTTCTTC	CATGPGLGPYNEQFF
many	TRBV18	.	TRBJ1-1	TGTGCCAGCTCACCACAGGAGGGTACTGAAGCTTTCTTT	CASSPQEGTEAFF
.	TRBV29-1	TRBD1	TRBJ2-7	TGCAGCGTCAGGGGGCACAATTACGAGCAGTACTTC	CSVRGHNYEQYF
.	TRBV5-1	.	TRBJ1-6	TGCGCCAGCAGCTTCCGCCCGGGCGCCCCGGATTCACCCCTCCACTTT	CASSFRPGAPDSPLHF
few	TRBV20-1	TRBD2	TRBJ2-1	TGCAGTGCTAGACTAGCGGGAGGGCCTTCGAACAATGAGCAGTTCTTC	CSARLAGGPSNNEQFF
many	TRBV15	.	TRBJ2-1	TGTGCCACCAGCAGAGTGACCGTCAGCTCCTACAATGAGCAGTTCTTC	CATSRVTVSSYNEQFF
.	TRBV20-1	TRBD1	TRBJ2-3	TGCAGTGCTAAGAGACATCCCCTATTCCGGGACAGGGGAGCAAATACGCAGTATTTT	CSAKRHPLFRDRGANTQYF
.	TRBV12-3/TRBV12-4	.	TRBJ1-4	TGTGCCAGCAGTTTTAGGGGACGTCCTAATGAAAAACTGTTTTTT	CASSFRGRPNEKLFF
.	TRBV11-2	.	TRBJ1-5	TGTGCCAGCAGCTTAGGAGTGCCATTGACCCAGCATTTT	CASSLGVPLTQHF
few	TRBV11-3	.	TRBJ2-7	TGTGCCAGCAGCTTCGGATCGCTCTCTGACGAGCAGTACTTC	CASSFGSLSDEQYF
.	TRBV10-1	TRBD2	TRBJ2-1	TGCGCCAGCAGTGAGTCAAAGCGGGAGGGCCGCTATGAGCAGTTCTTC	CASSESKREGRYEQFF
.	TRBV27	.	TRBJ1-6	TGTGCCAGCAGTTTCGCACAGGGTTCACCCCTCCACTTT	CASSFAQGSPLHF